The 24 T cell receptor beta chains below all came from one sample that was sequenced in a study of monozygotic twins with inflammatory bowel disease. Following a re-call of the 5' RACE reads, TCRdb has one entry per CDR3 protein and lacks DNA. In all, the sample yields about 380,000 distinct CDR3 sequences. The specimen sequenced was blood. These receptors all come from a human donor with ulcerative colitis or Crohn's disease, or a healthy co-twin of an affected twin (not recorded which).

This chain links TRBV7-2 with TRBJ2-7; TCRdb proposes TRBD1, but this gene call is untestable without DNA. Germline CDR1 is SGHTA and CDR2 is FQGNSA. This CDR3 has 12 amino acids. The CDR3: CASSHPGGRQYF.

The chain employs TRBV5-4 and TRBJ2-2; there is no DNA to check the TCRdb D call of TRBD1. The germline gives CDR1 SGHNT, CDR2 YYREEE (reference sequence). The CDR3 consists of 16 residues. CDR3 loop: CASSYPGQGAGGELFF. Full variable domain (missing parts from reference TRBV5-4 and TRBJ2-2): ETGVTQSPTHLIKTRGQQVTLRCSSQSGHNTVSWYQQALGQGPQFIFQYYREEENGRGNFPPRFSGLQFPNYSSELNVNALELDDSALYLCASSYPGQGAGGELFFGEGSRLTVL.

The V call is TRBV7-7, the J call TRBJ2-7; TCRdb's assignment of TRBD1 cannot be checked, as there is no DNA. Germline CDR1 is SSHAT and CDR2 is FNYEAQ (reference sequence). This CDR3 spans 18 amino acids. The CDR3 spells CASSWPPFWIDRDYEQYF.

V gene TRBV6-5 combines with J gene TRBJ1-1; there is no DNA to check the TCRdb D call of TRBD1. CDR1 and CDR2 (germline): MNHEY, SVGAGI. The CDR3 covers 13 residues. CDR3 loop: CASSYGTDTEAFF.

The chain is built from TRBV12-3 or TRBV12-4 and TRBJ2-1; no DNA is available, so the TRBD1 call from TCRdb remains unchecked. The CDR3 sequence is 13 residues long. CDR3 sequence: CATEIPGSDEQFF.

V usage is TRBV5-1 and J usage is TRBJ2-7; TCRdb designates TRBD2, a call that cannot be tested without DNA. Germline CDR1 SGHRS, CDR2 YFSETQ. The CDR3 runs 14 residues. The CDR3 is CASSSGTSGYEQYF.

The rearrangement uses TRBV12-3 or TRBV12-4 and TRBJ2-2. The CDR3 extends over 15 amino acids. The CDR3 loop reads CASSLRVTNTGELFF.

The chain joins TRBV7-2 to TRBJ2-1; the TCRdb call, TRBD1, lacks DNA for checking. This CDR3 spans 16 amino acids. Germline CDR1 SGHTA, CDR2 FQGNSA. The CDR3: CASSLAFQQGGNEQFF.

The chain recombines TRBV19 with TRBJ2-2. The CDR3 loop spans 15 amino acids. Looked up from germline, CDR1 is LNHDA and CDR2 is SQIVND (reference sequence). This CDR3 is CASSNYVAGTGELFF.

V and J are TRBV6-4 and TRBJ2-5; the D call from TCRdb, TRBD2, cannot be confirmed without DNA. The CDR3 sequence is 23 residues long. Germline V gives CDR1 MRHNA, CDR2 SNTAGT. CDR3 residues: CASSRGRPGPKGTVGHSARFQYF.

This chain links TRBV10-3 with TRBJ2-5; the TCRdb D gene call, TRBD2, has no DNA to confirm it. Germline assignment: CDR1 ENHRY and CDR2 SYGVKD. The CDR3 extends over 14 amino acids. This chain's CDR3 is CAIRSSGGEETQYF.

CDR3 region: CASSTRGGGQRDYEQYF. The J gene is TRBJ2-7, the V gene TRBV6-2 or TRBV6-3; TCRdb outputs TRBD1, but without DNA this stays unchecked. Germline loops: CDR1 MNHEY, CDR2 SVGEGT. The CDR3 covers 17 residues.

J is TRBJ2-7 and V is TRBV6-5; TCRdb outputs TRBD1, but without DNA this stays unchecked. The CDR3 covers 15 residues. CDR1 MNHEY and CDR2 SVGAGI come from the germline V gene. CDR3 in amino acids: CASSYSQGAFHEQYF.

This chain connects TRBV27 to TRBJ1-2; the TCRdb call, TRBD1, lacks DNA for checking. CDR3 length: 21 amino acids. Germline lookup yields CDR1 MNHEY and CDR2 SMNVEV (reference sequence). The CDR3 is CASSFSVYPGQGLRGDYGYTF.

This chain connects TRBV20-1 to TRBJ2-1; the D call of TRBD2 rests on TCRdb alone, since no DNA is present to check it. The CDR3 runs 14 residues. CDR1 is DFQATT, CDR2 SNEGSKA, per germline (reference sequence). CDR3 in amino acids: CSARDSGGAHEQFF.

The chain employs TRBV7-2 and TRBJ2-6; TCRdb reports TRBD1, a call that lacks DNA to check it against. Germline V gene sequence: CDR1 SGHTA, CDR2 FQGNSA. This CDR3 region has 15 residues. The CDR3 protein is CASSSQGARANVLTF.

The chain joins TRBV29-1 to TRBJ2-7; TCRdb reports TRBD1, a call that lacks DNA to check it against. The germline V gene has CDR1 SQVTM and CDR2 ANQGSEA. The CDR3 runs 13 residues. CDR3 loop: CSVGDRHSSEQYF.

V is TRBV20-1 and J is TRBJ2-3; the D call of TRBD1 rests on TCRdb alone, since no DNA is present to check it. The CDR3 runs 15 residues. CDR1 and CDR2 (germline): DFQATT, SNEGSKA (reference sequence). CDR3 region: CSAPGRRVVGDTQYF.

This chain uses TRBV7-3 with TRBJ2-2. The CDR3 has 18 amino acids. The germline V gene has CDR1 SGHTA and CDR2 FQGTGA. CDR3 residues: CASSLRSAQSANTGELFF.

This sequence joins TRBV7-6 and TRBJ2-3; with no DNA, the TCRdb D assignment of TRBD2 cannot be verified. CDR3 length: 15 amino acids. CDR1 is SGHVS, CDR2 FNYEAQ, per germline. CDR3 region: CASSLQAGGTDTQYF.

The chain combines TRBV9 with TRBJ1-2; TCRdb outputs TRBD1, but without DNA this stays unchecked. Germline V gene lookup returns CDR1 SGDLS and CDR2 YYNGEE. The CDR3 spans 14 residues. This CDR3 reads CASSPGQGGYGYTF.

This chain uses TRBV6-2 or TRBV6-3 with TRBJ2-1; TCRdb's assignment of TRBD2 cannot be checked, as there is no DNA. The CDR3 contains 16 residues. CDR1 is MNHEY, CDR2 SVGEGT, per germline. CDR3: CASRGFQGTSYNEQFF.

CDR3 sequence: CASRSIETQYF. The rearrangement joins TRBV7-2 to TRBJ2-5. This CDR3 spans 11 amino acids. CDR1 and CDR2 from the germline V gene are SGHTA and FQGNSA.

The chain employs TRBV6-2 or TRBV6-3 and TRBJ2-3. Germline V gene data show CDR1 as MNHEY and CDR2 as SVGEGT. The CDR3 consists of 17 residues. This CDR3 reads CASSYSDSYPSTDTQYF.